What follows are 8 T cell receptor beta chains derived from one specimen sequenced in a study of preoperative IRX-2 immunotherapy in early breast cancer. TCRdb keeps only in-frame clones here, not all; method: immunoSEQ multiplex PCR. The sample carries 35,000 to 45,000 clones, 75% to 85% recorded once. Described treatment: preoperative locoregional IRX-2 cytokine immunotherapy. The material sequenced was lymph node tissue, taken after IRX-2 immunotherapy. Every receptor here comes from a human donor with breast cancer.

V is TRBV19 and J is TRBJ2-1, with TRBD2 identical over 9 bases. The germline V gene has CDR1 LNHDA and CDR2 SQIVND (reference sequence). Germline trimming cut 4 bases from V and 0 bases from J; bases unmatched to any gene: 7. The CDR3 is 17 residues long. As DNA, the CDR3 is TGTGCCAGTAGTAGAGCAGCGGGGGGCAACTCCTACAATGAGCAGTTCTTC. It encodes CASSRAAGGNSYNEQFF.

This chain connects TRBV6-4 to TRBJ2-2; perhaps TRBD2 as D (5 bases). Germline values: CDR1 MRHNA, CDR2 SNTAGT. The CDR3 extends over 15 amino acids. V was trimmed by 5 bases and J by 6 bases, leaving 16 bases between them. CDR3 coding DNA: TGTGCCAGCAGTTACGGGATGCGGTTGGCCGGGGAGCTGTTTTTT. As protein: CASSYGMRLAGELFF.

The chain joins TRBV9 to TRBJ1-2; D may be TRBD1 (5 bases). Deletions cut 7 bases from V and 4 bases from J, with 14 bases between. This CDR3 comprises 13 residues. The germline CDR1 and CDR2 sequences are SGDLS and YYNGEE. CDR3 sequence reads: CASVGGIRYGYTF. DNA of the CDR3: TGTGCCAGCGTTGGGGGGATTCGCTATGGCTACACCTTC.

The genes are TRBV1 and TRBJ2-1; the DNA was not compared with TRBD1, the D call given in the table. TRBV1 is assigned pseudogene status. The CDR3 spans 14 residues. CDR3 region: CASSYALGKWEQFF. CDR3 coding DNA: TGCGCCAGCAGTTACGCACTGGGCAAGTGGGAGCAGTTCTTC.

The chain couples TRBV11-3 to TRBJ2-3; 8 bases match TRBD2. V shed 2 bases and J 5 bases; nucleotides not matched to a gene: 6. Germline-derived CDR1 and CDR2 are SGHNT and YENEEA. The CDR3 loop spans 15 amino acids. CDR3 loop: CASSLNGLARDTQYF. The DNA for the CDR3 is TGTGCCAGCAGCTTAAATGGACTAGCAAGAGATACGCAGTATTTT.

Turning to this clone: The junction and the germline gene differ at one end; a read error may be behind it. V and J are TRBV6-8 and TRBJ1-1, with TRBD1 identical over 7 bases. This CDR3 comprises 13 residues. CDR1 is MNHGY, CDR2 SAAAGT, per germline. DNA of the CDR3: TGTGCCATCAGTACAGGGGATAGGACTGAAGCTTTCTTT. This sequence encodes CAISTGDRTEAFF.

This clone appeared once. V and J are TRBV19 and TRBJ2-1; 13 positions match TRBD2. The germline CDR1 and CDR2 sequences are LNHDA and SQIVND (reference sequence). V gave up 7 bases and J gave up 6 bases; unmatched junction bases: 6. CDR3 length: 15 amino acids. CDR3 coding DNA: TGTGCCAGTACCCAACTAGCGGGGGGGCGCAATGAGCAGTTCTTC. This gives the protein CASTQLAGGRNEQFF.

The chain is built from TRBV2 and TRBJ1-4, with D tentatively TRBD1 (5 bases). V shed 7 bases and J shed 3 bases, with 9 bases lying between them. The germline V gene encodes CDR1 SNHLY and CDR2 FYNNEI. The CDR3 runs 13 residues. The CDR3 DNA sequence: TGTGCCAGCACAGGGTCAGCTAATGAAAAACTGTTTTTT. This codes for CASTGSANEKLFF.